The 3 T cell receptor beta chains below all came from one sample that was sequenced in a study of T-cell reconstitution after alpha-beta-depleted transplantation in children. Unique molecular identifiers were incorporated during preparation of the TCRbeta library. TCRdb itself ran the PCR reads through MiXCR, one entry per CDR3 protein. Counted here are 250,000 to 300,000 distinct CDR3 sequences, more than 8% occurring once; the ten biggest clones make up around a tenth. The sample consisted of PBMCs from the stem cell graft donor, taken from the stem cell graft. These receptors were taken from a human donor who donated a stem cell graft to a child with SCID.

V gene TRBV7-3 combines with J gene TRBJ2-3; 7 bases align to TRBD1. Germline V gene sequence: CDR1 SGHTA, CDR2 FQGTGA. Unmatched junction bases numbered 7, after V lost 5 bases and J lost 5 bases. The CDR3 length is 14 residues. CDR3 nucleotide sequence: TGTGCCAGCAGCCCGCGACAGGGTAAAGATACGCAGTATTTT. Translated, it gives CASSPRQGKDTQYF.

This clonotype came up a few times. The V gene is TRBV20-1, the J gene TRBJ2-7; a weak D match, TRBD2 (5 bases). The germline V and J ends were trimmed by 5 bases and 6 bases, with 17 bases remaining between them. CDR1 and CDR2 from the germline V gene are DFQATT and SNEGSKA (reference sequence). The CDR3 totals 13 residues. The CDR3 reads CSAPLFTSGEQYF. The DNA for the CDR3 is TGCAGTGCTCCCCTATTCACCAGCGGCGAGCAGTACTTC.

The chain recombines TRBV3-1 with TRBJ1-1; TRBD1 aligns across 7 bases. The V gene's germline CDR1 is LGHDT and CDR2 YNNKEL (reference sequence). The CDR3 is made up of 12 amino acids. Trimming removed 4 bases from V and 10 bases from J; junction bases left unmatched: 6. CDR3 loop: CASSLGTAGAFF. The DNA for the CDR3 is TGTGCCAGCAGCCTCGGGACAGCGGGAGCTTTCTTT.